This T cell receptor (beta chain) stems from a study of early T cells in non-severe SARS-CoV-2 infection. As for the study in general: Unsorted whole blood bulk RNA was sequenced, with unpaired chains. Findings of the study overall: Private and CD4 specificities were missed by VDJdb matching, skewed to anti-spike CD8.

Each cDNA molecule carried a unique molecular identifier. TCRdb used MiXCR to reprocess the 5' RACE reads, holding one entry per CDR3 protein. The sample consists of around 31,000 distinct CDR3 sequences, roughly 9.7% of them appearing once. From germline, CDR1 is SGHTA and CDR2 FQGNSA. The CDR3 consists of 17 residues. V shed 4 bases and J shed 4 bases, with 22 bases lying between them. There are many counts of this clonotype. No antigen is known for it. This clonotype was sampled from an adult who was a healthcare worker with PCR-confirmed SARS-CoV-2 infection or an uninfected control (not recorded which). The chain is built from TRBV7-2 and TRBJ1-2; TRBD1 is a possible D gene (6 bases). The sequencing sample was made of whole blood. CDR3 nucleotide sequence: TGTGCCAGCAGCTCTCGGATCTGGGACACCAAATCCTATGGCTACACCTTC. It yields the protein CASSSRIWDTKSYGYTF.